The clone carrying this T cell receptor beta chain was picked up a small number of times. The gene names here belong to mouse. The DNA ends 1 residue before the CDR3 does, and the rest of the CDR3 is filled in from the germline J gene. The sample is drawn from a study of tissue T cells after allogeneic stem cell transplantation. Sequencing of TCRbeta CDR3 at survey depth gave sequences and template counts. The repertoire was sequenced with immunoSEQ multiplex PCR; TCRdb's copy has only in-frame clones and lacks some. The table shows some 4,000 clones, with about half occurring only once. The CDR3 sequence is 14 residues long. Germline lookup yields CDR1 SGHSN and CDR2 HYEKVE. V shed 1 base and J shed 0 bases, with 5 bases lying between them. The time point here: mouse harvest day 7 after allogeneic transplant. Tail vein injection delivered 10^7 T-cell-depleted bone marrow cells and 10^6 splenic CD5+ T cells. This mouse GVHD model was MHC-mismatched B6 to BALB/c, profiled day 7 or 14.

Sequenced material: lymph node tissue. This chain connects TRBV12-1 to TRBJ1-4; a weak D match, TRBD1 (5 bases). The clonotype was recovered from a female BALB/c mouse given C57BL/6 T cells with graft-versus-host disease after an allogeneic hematopoietic cell transplant. CDR3 DNA (partial): TGTGCCAGCTCTCTGGGGGTTTCCAACGAAAGATTATTT. It translates to CASSLGVSNERLF. The complete CDR3 reads CASSLGVSNERLFF. The whole variable domain, remainder taken from reference TRBV12-1 and TRBJ1-4, is DSGVVQSPRHIIKEKGGRSVLTCIPISGHSNVVWYQQTLGKELKFLIQHYEKVERDKGFLPSRFSVQQFDDYHSEMNMSALELEDSAMYFCASSLGVSNERLFFGHGTKLSVL.